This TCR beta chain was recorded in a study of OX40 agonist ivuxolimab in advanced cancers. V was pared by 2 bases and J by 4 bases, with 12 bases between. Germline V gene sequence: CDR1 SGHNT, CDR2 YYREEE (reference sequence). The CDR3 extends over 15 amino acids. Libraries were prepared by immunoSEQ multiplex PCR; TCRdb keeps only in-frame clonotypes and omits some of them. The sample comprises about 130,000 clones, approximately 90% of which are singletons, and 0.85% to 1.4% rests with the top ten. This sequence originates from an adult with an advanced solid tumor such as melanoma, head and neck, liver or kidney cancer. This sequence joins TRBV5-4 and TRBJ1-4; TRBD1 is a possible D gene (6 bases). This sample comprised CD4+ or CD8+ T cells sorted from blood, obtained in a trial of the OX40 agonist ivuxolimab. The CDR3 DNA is TGTGCCAGCAGCTTAACGGACAGTATTAATGAAAAACTGTTTTTT. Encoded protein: CASSLTDSINEKLFF.